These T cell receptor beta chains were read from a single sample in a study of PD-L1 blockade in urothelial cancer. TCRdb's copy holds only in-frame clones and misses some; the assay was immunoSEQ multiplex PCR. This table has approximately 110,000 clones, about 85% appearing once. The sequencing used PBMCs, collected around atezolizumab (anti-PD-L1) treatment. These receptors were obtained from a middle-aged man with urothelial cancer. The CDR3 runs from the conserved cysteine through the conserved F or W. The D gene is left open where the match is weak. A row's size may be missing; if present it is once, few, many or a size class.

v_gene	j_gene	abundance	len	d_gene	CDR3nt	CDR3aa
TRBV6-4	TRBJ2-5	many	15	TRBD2	TGTGCCAACATAACTCCTAGCGGGAGTTTCGAGACCCAGTACTTC	CANITPSGSFETQYF
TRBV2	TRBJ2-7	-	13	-	TGTGCCAGCAGTATTGAGCAGGGCCACGAGCAGTACTTC	CASSIEQGHEQYF
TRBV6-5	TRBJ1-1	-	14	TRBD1	TGTGCCAGCAGGGGAGCGACAGGGGGACTTGAAGCTTTCTTT	CASRGATGGLEAFF
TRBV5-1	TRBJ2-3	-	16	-	TGCGCCAGCAGCTTGGCCGGCGGCTTCCAGGGAGATACGCAGTATTTT	CASSLAGGFQGDTQYF
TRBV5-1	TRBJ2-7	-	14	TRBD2	TGCGCCAGCAGTATACTAGCGGGAGGGGCTGAGCAGTACTTC	CASSILAGGAEQYF
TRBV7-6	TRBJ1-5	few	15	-	TGTGCCAGCAGCTCACTCGGCGGGTACAATCAGCCCCAGCATTTT	CASSSLGGYNQPQHF
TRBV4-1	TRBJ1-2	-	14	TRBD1	TGCGCCAGCAGCTTCCGGACAGGGGACTATGGCTACACCTTC	CASSFRTGDYGYTF
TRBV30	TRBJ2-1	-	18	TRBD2	TGTGCCTGGCATTCCGGGACTAGCGGTAGGAGCTCCTACAATGAGCAGTTCTTC	CAWHSGTSGRSSYNEQFF
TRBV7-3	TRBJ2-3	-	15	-	TGTGCCAGCAGCTTGACAGGGATGGAGGGGGATACGCAGTATTTT	CASSLTGMEGDTQYF
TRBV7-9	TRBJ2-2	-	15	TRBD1	TGTGCCAGCAGTAACGGGACAGCCAACACCGGGGAGCTGTTTTTT	CASSNGTANTGELFF
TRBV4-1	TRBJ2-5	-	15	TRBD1	TGCGCCAGCAGCCAAGATCCGACAGGGCTAGAGACCCAGTACTTC	CASSQDPTGLETQYF
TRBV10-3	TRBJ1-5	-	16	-	TGTGCCATCAGTGAGTCGATCGGGAGTGAAGTTCAGCCCCAGCATTTT	CAISESIGSEVQPQHF
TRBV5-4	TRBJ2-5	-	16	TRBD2	TGTGCCAGCACCCTCACTAGCGGGAGAAGGCAAGAGACCCAGTACTTC	CASTLTSGRRQETQYF
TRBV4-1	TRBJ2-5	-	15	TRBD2	TGCGCCAGCAGCAGCCGGACTAGCGGGCAAGAGACCCAGTACTTC	CASSSRTSGQETQYF
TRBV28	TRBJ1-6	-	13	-	TGTGCCAGCATCGACAGTTACAATTCACCCCTCCACTTT	CASIDSYNSPLHF
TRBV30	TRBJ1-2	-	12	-	TGTGCCTGGAGTGTATCGGGGAATGGCTACACCTTC	CAWSVSGNGYTF
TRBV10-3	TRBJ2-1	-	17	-	TGTGCCATCAGTGCGACCAAGCAGGGGCCAAACCTCAATGAGCAGTTCTTC	CAISATKQGPNLNEQFF
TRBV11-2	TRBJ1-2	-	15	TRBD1	TGTGCCAGCAGCTTAGGCCACAGGACAGGATCCGGCTACACCTTC	CASSLGHRTGSGYTF
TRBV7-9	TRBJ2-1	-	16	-	TGTGCCAGCAGCTTAACTAGCCCTAGCTCCTACAATGAGCAGTTCTTC	CASSLTSPSSYNEQFF
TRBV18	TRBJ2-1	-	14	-	TGTGCCAGCTCACCGAGGGCCGGTTCGTATGAGCAGTTCTTC	CASSPRAGSYEQFF
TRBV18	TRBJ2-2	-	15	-	TGTGCCAGCTCACCAGCGGGGCTGCAGCCCGGGGAGCTGTTTTTT	CASSPAGLQPGELFF
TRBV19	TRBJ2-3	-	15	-	TGTGCCAGTAGTCGAGCGGATCAAAGCACAGATACGCAGTATTTT	CASSRADQSTDTQYF
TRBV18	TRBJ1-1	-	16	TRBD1	TGTGCCAGCTCACTTCAAGCGACAGGGTCGAACACTGAAGCTTTCTTT	CASSLQATGSNTEAFF
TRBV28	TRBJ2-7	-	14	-	TGTGCCAGCAGTTTGGTGCCAGAATACTACGAGCAGTACTTC	CASSLVPEYYEQYF
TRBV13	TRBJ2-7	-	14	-	TGTGCCAGCAGCCCACGAGAGTCGTCCTACGAGCAGTACTTC	CASSPRESSYEQYF
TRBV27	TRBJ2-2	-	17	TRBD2	TGTGCCAGCAGCCACAATGGGGGGACTAGCGGCACCGGGGAGCTGTTTTTT	CASSHNGGTSGTGELFF
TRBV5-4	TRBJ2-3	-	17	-	TGTGCCAGCAGCTTGGAAACGTTCCTCTCAGGGACAGATACGCAGTATTTT	CASSLETFLSGTDTQYF
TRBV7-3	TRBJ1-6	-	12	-	TGTGCCAGCAGCGAAGGAGCCTCACCCCTCCACTTT	CASSEGASPLHF
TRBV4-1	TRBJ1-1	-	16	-	TGCGCCAGCAGCCAAGATTTGGGGCAGGGGAACACTGAAGCTTTCTTT	CASSQDLGQGNTEAFF
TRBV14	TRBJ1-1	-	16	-	TGTGCCAGCAGCCAAGGGGTAGGGAGGGGTGGAACTGAAGCTTTCTTT	CASSQGVGRGGTEAFF
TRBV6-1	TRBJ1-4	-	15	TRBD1	TGTGCCAGCAGCCCAAGAGGGACAGGGAATGAAAAACTGTTTTTT	CASSPRGTGNEKLFF
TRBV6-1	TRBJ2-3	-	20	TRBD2	TGTGCCAGCAGTGGACCGGGACTAGCGGGAGATGGGGGATTCACAGATACGCAGTATTTT	CASSGPGLAGDGGFTDTQYF
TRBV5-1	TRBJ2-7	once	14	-	TGCGCCAGCAGCAAGACAGAGGCCTCCTACGAGCAGTACTTC	CASSKTEASYEQYF
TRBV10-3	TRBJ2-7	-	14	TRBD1	TGTGCCATCAGTGGGGACAGGGGGGGCTACGAGCAGTACTTC	CAISGDRGGYEQYF
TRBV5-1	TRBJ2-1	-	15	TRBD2	TGCGCCAGCAGCCTAAGCGGGAGCTCCTACAATGAGCAGTTCTTC	CASSLSGSSYNEQFF
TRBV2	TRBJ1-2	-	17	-	TGTGCCAGCAGTGAAACTAGGACAGACTTACGAGGCGGTGGCTACACCTTC	CASSETRTDLRGGGYTF
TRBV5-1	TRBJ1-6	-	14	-	TGCGCCAGCAGCTTGGGGACAGTAAATTCACCCCTCCACTTT	CASSLGTVNSPLHF
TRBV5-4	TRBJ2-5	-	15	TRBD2	TGTGCCAGCAGTTTCTGGACTAGCGGGAGCCAGACCCAGTACTTC	CASSFWTSGSQTQYF
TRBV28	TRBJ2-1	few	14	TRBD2	TGTGCCAGCAGGAGTCCCCAGCGGGAGAATGAGCAGTTCTTC	CASRSPQRENEQFF
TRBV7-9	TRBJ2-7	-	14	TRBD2	TGTGCCAGCAACAATAGCGGGAGTTTCTACGAGCAGTACTTC	CASNNSGSFYEQYF
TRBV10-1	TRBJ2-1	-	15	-	TGCGCCAGCTCTACGGACCAAGCGGAGAACAATGAGCAGTTCTTC	CASSTDQAENNEQFF
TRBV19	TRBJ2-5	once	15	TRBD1	TGTGCCAGTAGTACTACGACAGGGAATAGGGAGACCCAGTACTTC	CASSTTTGNRETQYF
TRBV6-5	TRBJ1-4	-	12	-	TGTGCCAGCAGTTTAAAATTCGAAAAACTGTTTTTT	CASSLKFEKLFF